This TCR beta chain was observed in a study of cytomegalovirus exposure and HLA in healthy donors. At the level of the study: Among about 179 million T cells, an earlier analysis found 117 million unique TCR beta sequences. An early release of data contained roughly 86 million unique TCRs, which came from HLA-typed donors.

The PCR had 60 Vbeta and 13 Jbeta primers. Only in-frame clones appear in the TCRdb table, and some are missing; sequencing was by immunoSEQ multiplex PCR. The table shows 150,000 to 200,000 clones, with roughly 87% occurring only once. The sample comprised PBMCs. The sequence was obtained from a man between 40 and 49 years old in good health and CMV-seronegative.

The CDR3, as DNA: TGTGCCAGCAGTTTAGTGGGACTAGCGATAGGCTACGAGCAGTACTTC. This sequence encodes CASSLVGLAIGYEQYF. The chain is built from TRBV28 and TRBJ2-7, with TRBD2 matching 10 bases. The length of the CDR3 is 16 residues. Germline trimming cut 2 bases from V and 3 bases from J; bases unmatched to any gene: 7. Germline V CDR1 and CDR2: MDHEN, SYDVKM.